This T cell receptor beta chain was recovered during a study of CD8+ T cells in alopecia areata. General study points: Affected scalp, especially in alopecia totalis/universalis, had a higher clonality than normal scalp did.

CD4+ and CD8+ T cells were sorted from PBMCs. This CDR3 comprises 16 residues. Germline loops: CDR1 SQVTM, CDR2 ANQGSEA. With V trimmed by 3 bases and J by 5 bases, 14 bases remained unmatched. As the sequencing template, cDNA was produced by extracting RNA and reverse transcribing it. The protocol was immunoSEQ multiplex PCR, while the TCRdb copy is restricted to in-frame clones and leaves out a portion. This sample has about 180,000 clones, with about 66% found just once. Worth noting for this clone: Its antigen remains unknown.

The V and J genes are TRBV29-1 and TRBJ2-5; 8 nucleotides agree with TRBD1. Sequencing used CD8+ T cells sorted from blood, obtained at week 0. The clonotype comes from a human donor with alopecia areata. The DNA of the CDR3 is TGCAGCGTTGACGGTTTTCGGACAGGGTTTGTGGAGACCCAGTACTTC. Protein sequence: CSVDGFRTGFVETQYF.